This TCR beta chain came from a study of blood T cell repertoires in COVID-19. At the level of the study: Material from acute and convalescent COVID-19 was sourced from the United States, Italy and Spain.

Methods used by the authors: Using reference gene primer amplification, nucleated cell counts were estimated. Sequencing used immunoSEQ multiplex PCR; TCRdb keeps in-frame clones, though not all of them. Clonal size and the V and J genes are those of that table, whereas D and trimming came from the DNA. The data hold 75,000 to 80,000 clones, with just over 85% observed a single time. Material for sequencing was peripheral blood. This TCR was recovered from a human donor in a cohort sampled during active COVID-19.

The CDR3 sequence is CASSRQAEEKLFF. CDR3 sequence (DNA): TGTGCCAGCAGTCGACAGGCCGAGGAAAAACTGTTTTTT. This chain uses TRBV2 with TRBJ1-4; D possibly corresponds to TRBD1 (6 bases). Looked up from germline, CDR1 is SNHLY and CDR2 is FYNNEI. V lost 5 bases and J lost 8, with 12 bases in between. This CDR3 is built from 13 residues.